The 31 T cell receptor beta chains in this list originate from one sample, sequenced in a study of blood T cells in healthy people across ages. It was with a sample-barcoded 5' primer and a J-beta primer mix that a second PCR of roughly 7 to 12 cycles was run. From the 5' RACE reads, TCRdb called clonotypes with MiXCR, one entry per CDR3 protein. The repertoire has around 1,000,000 distinct CDR3 sequences, more than 30% of them found once; the top ten carry less than 15%. The specimen sequenced was blood. The source of these receptors is a man aged 18 to 30 in good health.

This clonotype was observed many times. The CDR3, as DNA: TGTGCCAGCAGCTTACAGGGTCTTCAAGAGACCCAGTACTTC. Protein: CASSLQGLQETQYF. V is TRBV7-9 and J is TRBJ2-5, with a tentative D call TRBD1 (5 bases). V was trimmed by 2 bases and J by 2 bases, leaving 9 bases between them. CDR3 length: 14 amino acids. Per the germline V gene, CDR1 is SEHNR and CDR2 is FQNEAQ (reference sequence). Together with reference TRBV7-9 and TRBJ2-5, the CDR3 gives the full variable domain: DTGVSQNPRHKITKRGQNVTFRCDPISEHNRLYWYRQTLGQGPEFLTYFQNEAQLEKSRLLSDRFSAERPKGSFSTLEIQRTEQGDSAMYLCASSLQGLQETQYFGPGTRLLVL.

The chain combines TRBV18 with TRBJ1-1; D gene unclear. Germline CDR1 and CDR2: KGHSH and LQKENI. Trimming pared 0 bases from V and 0 bases from J, leaving 11 bases between. This CDR3 region has 16 residues. The CDR3 coding sequence is TGTGCCAGCTCACCACCGATGAGGGTACTGAACACTGAAGCTTTCTTT. Residues: CASSPPMRVLNTEAFF.

The chain recombines TRBV27 with TRBJ2-7; D gene unclear. Germline V lookup: CDR1 MNHEY, CDR2 SMNVEV (reference sequence). Trimming stripped 2 bases from V and 2 bases from J, with 13 bases between. The length of the CDR3 is 15 residues. The CDR3 spells CASSLLGTSPYEQYF. Written as DNA, the CDR3 is TGTGCCAGCAGTTTACTGGGTACTTCTCCCTACGAGCAGTACTTC.

The chain combines TRBV12-3 or TRBV12-4 with TRBJ2-3; 7 nucleotides agree with TRBD1. J gave up 5 bases and V 0 bases, and 5 bases lay outside the gene matches. The CDR3 contains 15 residues. Here the CDR3 reads CASSLARGFEDTQYF. In DNA form, the CDR3 reads TGTGCCAGCAGTTTAGCCAGGGGGTTTGAAGATACGCAGTATTTT.

The sample holds a few counts of this clonotype. The V gene is TRBV6-5, the J gene TRBJ1-5; D is unclear. CDR1 is MNHEY and CDR2 is SVGAGI in the germline V gene. CDR3 size: 14 residues. Between the trimmed V and J ends, which lost 2 bases and 2 bases, there was a span of 7 bases. The DNA for the CDR3 is TGTGCCAGCAGTTACGAGAGGGGCAATCAGCCCCAGCATTTT. This gives the protein CASSYERGNQPQHF.

A few counts support this clonotype. The genes are TRBV7-9 and TRBJ1-2, with D possibly matching TRBD1 (6 bases). Trimming shortened V by 5 bases and J by 6 bases, and 13 bases separated the two germline ends. This CDR3 has 13 amino acids. Per germline, CDR1 SEHNR and CDR2 FQNEAQ (reference sequence). CDR3 sequence (DNA): TGTGCCAGCAGCCAGGGGTCCTTCGATGGCTACACCTTC. It is translated as CASSQGSFDGYTF.

This clonotype was found a few times. The chain links TRBV7-8 to TRBJ2-3, with a tentative D call TRBD2 (5 bases). Trimming stripped 5 bases from V and 2 bases from J, with 11 bases between. The CDR3 has 14 amino acids. Germline V gene data show CDR1 as SGHVS and CDR2 as FQNEAQ. The CDR3 nucleotides read TGTGCCAGCAGCCTACTAGTTAACACAGATACGCAGTATTTT. As protein: CASSLLVNTDTQYF.

The chain joins TRBV20-1 to TRBJ1-6; D unresolved. V lost 3 bases, J lost 6 bases, and 12 bases lay in between. The CDR3 length is 14 residues. CDR1 DFQATT and CDR2 SNEGSKA come from the germline V gene (reference sequence). The CDR3 region is CSASSGFLNSPLHF. CDR3 coding DNA: TGCAGTGCTAGTTCTGGATTCCTTAATTCACCCCTCCACTTT.

There are a few counts of this clonotype. The chain employs TRBV12-3 or TRBV12-4 and TRBJ1-1; 7 bases agree with TRBD1. The CDR3 contains 12 residues. With 6 bases clipped from V and 8 bases from J, the junction kept 6 bases outside the gene matches. The CDR3, as DNA: TGTGCCAGCAGCTCCTGGGACAGAGAAGCTTTCTTT. As protein: CASSSWDREAFF.

This rearrangement joins TRBV20-1 to TRBJ1-2; D possibly corresponds to TRBD1 (6 bases). The V end lost 4 bases, the J end lost 7 bases, and 13 bases lay between the germline ends. The V gene's germline CDR1 is DFQATT and CDR2 SNEGSKA (reference sequence). The CDR3 contains 12 residues. DNA of the CDR3: TGCAGTGCTATTTCGGGGGCGGGTGGCTACACCTTC. The encoded protein is CSAISGAGGYTF.

The J gene is TRBJ2-2, the V gene TRBV7-8; 9 bases agree with TRBD1. Germline V gene data show CDR1 as SGHVS and CDR2 as FQNEAQ. V trimming: 1 base; J trimming: 4 bases; junction bases outside the gene matches: 10. The CDR3 spans 18 residues. The CDR3 nucleotides are TGTGCCAGCAGCTTAGAAGCGTTAACAGGGGGCTTCACCGGGGAGCTGTTTTTT. Its protein is CASSLEALTGGFTGELFF.

CDR3 nucleotides: TGTGCCAGCAGTCCCCGAACAGGGGGCATAGCCAAAAACATTCAGTACTTC. Its protein product is CASSPRTGGIAKNIQYF. This chain uses TRBV12-3 or TRBV12-4 with TRBJ2-4, with 9 nucleotides matching TRBD1. After removal of 5 bases from V and 0 bases from J, the junction contained 8 bases not matched to a gene. The CDR3 is 17 residues long.

The chain combines TRBV20-1 with TRBJ1-4; D is possibly TRBD1 (6 bases). CDR1 is DFQATT and CDR2 is SNEGSKA in the germline V gene (reference sequence). This CDR3 region has 16 residues. Trimming removed 0 bases at V and 1 base at J, with 12 bases between. The CDR3 nucleotides read TGCAGTGCTAGAGATCCGCTACAGGGAACTAATGAAAAACTGTTTTTT. Translating it yields CSARDPLQGTNEKLFF.

A note on this clonotype: The junction shows a germline mismatch at one end, possibly a read error. The chain has TRBV13 and TRBJ2-7, with D possibly being TRBD2 (7 bases). The germline V gene encodes CDR1 PRHDT and CDR2 FYEKMQ (reference sequence). The CDR3 sequence is 12 residues long. The CDR3: CANSWEGDEQYF. The CDR3 DNA sequence: TGTGCCAACAGCTGGGAGGGGGACGAGCAGTACTTC.

The genes are TRBV2 and TRBJ2-3; a weak D match, TRBD2 (6 bases). V was pared by 6 bases and J by 4 bases, with 14 bases between. This CDR3 comprises 14 residues. Germline CDR1 SNHLY, CDR2 FYNNEI. Written as DNA, the CDR3 is TGTGCCAGCAGCAAGACTAGTTACGCAGATACGCAGTATTTT. Amino acid sequence: CASSKTSYADTQYF.

This chain joins TRBV5-1 and TRBJ1-6; D is unresolved. The CDR3 has 15 amino acids. CDR1 SGHRS and CDR2 YFSETQ come from the germline V gene. V gave up 4 bases and J gave up 14 bases, with 22 bases separating them. The CDR3 region has the DNA TGCGCCAGCAGCGGGCGATCGGGCGCAGGTCGGGCCCTCCACTTT. As protein: CASSGRSGAGRALHF.

The table lists this clonotype with a few counts. The chain has TRBV28 and TRBJ1-2; D ambiguous. The CDR3 spans 15 residues. Between the trimmed V and J ends, which lost 6 bases and 3 bases, there was a span of 17 bases. Germline CDR1 is MDHEN and CDR2 is SYDVKM. The CDR3 nucleotides are TGTGCCAGCAGCCCCGGACGGCTCCGGGACTATGGCTACACCTTC. Translation gives CASSPGRLRDYGYTF.

The chain links TRBV7-8 to TRBJ2-7; TRBD1 agrees at 7 bases. The J segment lost 4 bases and the V segment lost 3 bases, leaving 6 bases of the junction unmatched. CDR3 length equals 14 residues. CDR1 SGHVS and CDR2 FQNEAQ come from the germline V gene. The CDR3 DNA sequence: TGTGCCAGCAGCTTTGGGACAGCCAGATACGAGCAGTACTTC. It specifies CASSFGTARYEQYF. Full variable domain (remainder filled in from reference TRBV7-8 and TRBJ2-7): GAGVSQSPRYKVAKRGQDVALRCDPISGHVSLFWYQQALGQGPEFLTYFQNEAQLDKSGLPSDRFFAERPEGSVSTLKIQRTQQEDSAVYLCASSFGTARYEQYFGPGTRLTVT.

This clonotype was seen only a few times. V usage is TRBV20-1 and J usage is TRBJ1-5; D uncertain. The CDR3 sequence is 12 residues long. Per germline, CDR1 DFQATT and CDR2 SNEGSKA (reference sequence). The V end lost 3 bases, the J end lost 10 bases, and 13 bases lay between the germline ends. The CDR3 DNA reads TGCAGTGCTAGTAGTGAGATCAGCCCCCAGCATTTT. It is translated as CSASSEISPQHF.

The genes are TRBV20-1 and TRBJ1-1, with D perhaps matching TRBD1 (5 bases). The CDR3 sequence is 12 residues long. Trimming removed 8 bases from V and 0 bases from J, with 10 bases in between. The V gene's germline CDR1 is DFQATT and CDR2 SNEGSKA (reference sequence). The CDR3 nucleotides are TGCAGTCCACTGACAGTGAACACTGAAGCTTTCTTT. Encoded protein: CSPLTVNTEAFF.

The chain carries TRBV7-9 and TRBJ1-2, with a possible D match to TRBD1 (5 bases). CDR1 is SEHNR and CDR2 is FQNEAQ in the germline V gene (reference sequence). This CDR3 spans 13 amino acids. Trimming took off 6 bases at V and 7 bases at J, with 15 bases between the two ends. CDR3 in DNA: TGTGCCAGCAGTATTGGGGCAGTGATTGGCTACACCTTC. Protein sequence: CASSIGAVIGYTF. Supplemented by reference TRBV7-9 and TRBJ1-2, the full variable domain reads DTGVSQNPRHKITKRGQNVTFRCDPISEHNRLYWYRQTLGQGPEFLTYFQNEAQLEKSRLLSDRFSAERPKGSFSTLEIQRTEQGDSAMYLCASSIGAVIGYTFGSGTRLTVV.

In regard to this clonotype: The junction does not match germline at one end; this may be a read error. V gene TRBV20-1 combines with J gene TRBJ2-5; D might be TRBD1 (6 bases). Germline V gene sequence: CDR1 DFQATT, CDR2 SNEGSKA (reference sequence). This CDR3 spans 13 amino acids. CDR3: CSARDIEQVTQYF. The DNA of the CDR3 is TGCAGTGCTCGGGACATAGAACAAGTGACCCAGTACTTC.

The chain has TRBV7-2 and TRBJ1-1; TRBD1 matches 8 bases. CDR3 length: 12 amino acids. CDR1 is SGHTA, CDR2 FQGNSA, per germline. V was clipped by 5 bases and J by 7 bases; unmatched bases: 3. CDR3 nucleotide sequence: TGTGCCAGCAGCCTGGACAGGGATGAAGCTTTCTTT. This codes for CASSLDRDEAFF. Variable domain in full (rest from reference TRBV7-2 and TRBJ1-1): GAGVSQSPSNKVTEKGKDVELRCDPISGHTALYWYRQSLGQGLEFLIYFQGNSAPDKSGLPSDRFSAERTGGSVSTLTIQRTQQEDSAVYLCASSLDRDEAFFGQGTRLTVV.

This clonotype came up a few times. The V and J genes are TRBV6-5 and TRBJ1-4; 8 bases align to TRBD1. Unmatched junction bases numbered 7, after V lost 5 bases and J lost 11 bases. The CDR3 is made up of 13 amino acids. The germline V gene encodes CDR1 MNHEY and CDR2 SVGAGI. CDR3: CASSMQGARKLFF. CDR3 bases: TGTGCCAGCAGTATGCAGGGGGCGCGTAAACTGTTTTTT.

Concerning this clonotype: This may arise from a read error, as a much more abundant clone is one base away. CDR3 sequence: CACSLDRVANYGYTF. The DNA for the CDR3 is TGTGCCTGCAGCTTAGACAGGGTTGCTAACTATGGCTACACCTTC. This rearrangement joins TRBV7-2 to TRBJ1-2; 7 positions agree with TRBD1. The CDR3 is 15 residues long. Per germline, CDR1 SGHTA and CDR2 FQGNSA.

This clonotype appeared a single time. The J gene is TRBJ1-1, the V gene TRBV4-3, with D perhaps TRBD1 (5 bases). This CDR3 has 16 amino acids. Germline CDR1 LGHNA, CDR2 YSLEER. The V gene lost 1 base and the J gene lost 1 base, with 13 bases spanning the gap. CDR3 protein: CASSQGVRRANTEAFF. The CDR3, as DNA: TGCGCCAGCAGCCAAGGGGTGCGCAGGGCGAACACTGAAGCTTTCTTT.

This clonotype was observed a single time. The chain has TRBV7-6 and TRBJ1-1, with no clear D. The CDR3 loop spans 15 amino acids. The V gene's germline CDR1 is SGHVS and CDR2 FNYEAQ. The V gene lost 5 bases and the J gene lost 1 base, with 14 bases spanning the gap. As DNA, the CDR3 is TGTGCCAGCAGCACTCGGGAGGGCAGGAACACTGAAGCTTTCTTT. Translated, it gives CASSTREGRNTEAFF.

The table lists this clonotype with a count of one. The V call is TRBV6-1, the J call TRBJ2-5; no clear D gene. Germline V lookup: CDR1 MNHNS, CDR2 SASEGT. This CDR3 contains 14 residues. V was cut by 7 bases and J by 1 base, with 13 bases left in between. The CDR3 here is CASKTVPAQETQYF. The DNA of the CDR3 is TGTGCCAGCAAAACCGTGCCTGCCCAAGAGACCCAGTACTTC.

In this sample, this clonotype turned up a few times. This sequence joins TRBV7-2 and TRBJ1-1, with D perhaps TRBD1 (5 bases). The V end lost 5 bases, the J end lost 4 bases, and 17 bases lay between the germline ends. Germline CDR1 and CDR2: SGHTA and FQGNSA. CDR3 size: 15 residues. The CDR3 here is CASSPLGGEGTEAFF. In DNA, the CDR3 is TGTGCCAGCAGCCCACTCGGAGGGGAAGGCACTGAAGCTTTCTTT.

This clonotype was found a few times. This chain connects TRBV7-2 to TRBJ2-3, with D perhaps TRBD1 (5 bases). CDR1 is SGHTA, CDR2 FQGNSA, per germline. This CDR3 is 16 amino acids long. Trimming stripped 5 bases from V and 0 bases from J, with 15 bases between. The CDR3 loop is CASSLHRFYSTDTQYF. Written as DNA, the CDR3 is TGTGCCAGCAGCCTCCACAGGTTCTATAGCACAGATACGCAGTATTTT.

In regard to this clonotype: The junction shows a germline mismatch at one end, possibly a read error. This chain links TRBV7-2 with TRBJ2-7; TRBD2 matches 14 bases. CDR3 size: 16 residues. Germline-derived CDR1 and CDR2 are SGHTA and FQGNSA. CDR3 bases: TGTGTCAGCAGCTTGAGACTAGCGGGGGGGCAATACGAGCAGTACTTC. Protein sequence: CVSSLRLAGGQYEQYF. The entire variable domain, with the rest obtained from reference TRBV7-2 and TRBJ2-7, is as follows: GAGVSQSPSNKVTEKGKDVELRCDPISGHTALYWYRQSLGQGLEFLIYFQGNSAPDKSGLPSDRFSAERTGGSVSTLTIQRTQQEDSAVYLCVSSLRLAGGQYEQYFGPGTRLTVT.